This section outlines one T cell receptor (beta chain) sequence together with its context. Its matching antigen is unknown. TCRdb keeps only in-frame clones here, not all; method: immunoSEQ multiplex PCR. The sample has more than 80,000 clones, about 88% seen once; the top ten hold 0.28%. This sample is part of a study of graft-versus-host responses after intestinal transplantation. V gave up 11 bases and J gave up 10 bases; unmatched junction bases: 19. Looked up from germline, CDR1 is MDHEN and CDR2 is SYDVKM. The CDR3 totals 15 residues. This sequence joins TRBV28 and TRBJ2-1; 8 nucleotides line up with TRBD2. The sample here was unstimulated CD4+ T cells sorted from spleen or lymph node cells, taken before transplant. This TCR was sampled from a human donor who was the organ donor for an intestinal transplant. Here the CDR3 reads CAFARAGGPRREQFF. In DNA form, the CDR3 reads TGTGCCTTCGCGAGGGCGGGAGGCCCTCGGAGGGAGCAGTTCTTC.